These T cell receptor beta chains were read from a single sample in a study of cytomegalovirus exposure and HLA in healthy donors. Sequencing was performed with immunoSEQ multiplex PCR; in TCRdb, only in-frame clones are kept and a portion is missing. This table holds 210,000 or so clones, more than 75% found once. The specimen sequenced was PBMCs. The receptor source for this set is a man aged 30 to 45 in good health and CMV-seronegative. Both conserved end residues are part of each CDR3. D genes are given only for firm matches. Clone size is not always given. Where it is, it says once, few, many or a class for expanded clones.

NA	NA	TRBJ2-7	TRBV28	TGTGCCAGCGGCGATTTAGGGGCAGCTACCTACGAGCAGTACTTC	CASGDLGAATYEQYF
NA	TRBD2	TRBJ2-2	TRBV9	TGTGCCAGCAGGGGACTAGCGGGAGGTACCGGGGAGCTGTTTTTT	CASRGLAGGTGELFF
NA	NA	TRBJ2-7	TRBV5-1	TGCGCCAGCAGCTTCGGACAGCAGTCGTCCGAGCAGTACTTC	CASSFGQQSSEQYF
NA	NA	TRBJ2-2	TRBV6-4	TGTGCCAGCAAAGGGGACTGGAACACCGGGGAGCTGTTTTTT	CASKGDWNTGELFF
few	NA	TRBJ1-1	TRBV5-1	TGCGCCAGCAGCCACCAGACAGGTAACCGTGGTGAAGCTTTCTTT	CASSHQTGNRGEAFF
NA	NA	TRBJ1-2	TRBV11-2	TGTGCCAGCAGCTTAGGGTTTTTCGGGACACCTTATGGCTACACCTTC	CASSLGFFGTPYGYTF
NA	NA	TRBJ1-6	TRBV7-2	TGTGCCAGCAGCTTACTAAGGGGCGCTGGATCACCCCTCCACTTT	CASSLLRGAGSPLHF
few	NA	TRBJ1-4	TRBV19	TGTGCCAGTAGTTTTTTTGGGACACAAAATGAAAAACTGTTTTTT	CASSFFGTQNEKLFF
NA	NA	TRBJ1-4	TRBV4-3	TGCGCCAGCAGCCAAGAAGGCGGGGAGCTGGGTGAAAAACTGTTTTTT	CASSQEGGELGEKLFF
NA	NA	TRBJ2-1	TRBV9	TGTGCCAGCAGCGTAGGCAGGGTCTCCTACAATGAGCAGTTCTTC	CASSVGRVSYNEQFF
NA	NA	TRBJ1-5	TRBV7-9	TGTGCCAGCAGCTTAGCGTGGGGCCAGCCCCAGCATTTT	CASSLAWGQPQHF
NA	TRBD2	TRBJ2-1	TRBV6-1	TGTGCCAGCCGGTTAGCGGGAGGTAAGGATGAGCAGTTCTTC	CASRLAGGKDEQFF
NA	TRBD1	TRBJ1-1	TRBV27	TGTGCCAGCAGTTTATCGGGACAGGCCCTCCAAGGGGCTTTCTTT	CASSLSGQALQGAFF
NA	NA	TRBJ2-1	TRBV5-1	TGCGCCAGCAGCTTGGATGGGGGGGCCAATGGGCAGTTCTTC	CASSLDGGANGQFF
once	NA	TRBJ1-1	TRBV28	TGTGCCAGCACCGCCCCGGGATCTCTGAACACTGAAGCTTTCTTT	CASTAPGSLNTEAFF
NA	NA	TRBJ1-2	TRBV7-2	TGTGCCAGCAGCACAGACACTCACTATGGCTACACCTTC	CASSTDTHYGYTF
NA	NA	TRBJ1-1	TRBV6-6	TGTGCCAGCAGCCGCGGGGCCTTGATGAACACTGAAGCTTTCTTT	CASSRGALMNTEAFF
NA	TRBD1	TRBJ1-3	TRBV5-8	TGTGCCAGCAGCTTTACCAGGGGGCTCGGAAACACCATATATTTT	CASSFTRGLGNTIYF
few	NA	TRBJ1-1	TRBV9	TGTGCCAGCAGCGTACGCGCTGAAGCTTTCTTT	CASSVRAEAFF
NA	NA	TRBJ2-7	TRBV27	TGTGCCAGCAGTTTTCAGACTGGCGGCGAGCAGTACTTC	CASSFQTGGEQYF
NA	NA	TRBJ2-3	TRBV29-1	TGCAGCGTCGTACAGGGTAATCTCGAGGGTACGCAGTATTTT	CSVVQGNLEGTQYF
NA	NA	TRBJ2-7	TRBV30	TGTGCCTGGAGGCCCTCGGGGGGCAGGCCCTCCTACGAGCAGTACTTC	CAWRPSGGRPSYEQYF
once	NA	TRBJ2-4	TRBV7-9	TGTGCCAGCAGCAATCAGAGTCCCGAAAACAGTCAGTACTTC	CASSNQSPENSQYF
NA	TRBD2	TRBJ2-7	TRBV7-2	TGTGCCAGCAGCTTAGTAGCGGGGTGGGCGAATCCCTACGAGCAGTACTTC	CASSLVAGWANPYEQYF
NA	TRBD1	TRBJ1-2	TRBV2	TGTGCCAATGCGATATGGACAGGGCAGGGCTACACCTTC	CANAIWTGQGYTF
NA	NA	TRBJ1-5	TRBV19	TGTGCCAGTAGGAGGTGGGGGGTAGCGTATAGCAATCAGCCCCAGCATTTT	CASRRWGVAYSNQPQHF
NA	TRBD2	TRBJ2-1	TRBV28	TGTGCCAGCAGTTTAAGAACTAGCGGGAACAATGAGCAGTTCTTC	CASSLRTSGNNEQFF
NA	TRBD1	TRBJ2-1	TRBV6-4	TGTGCCAGCAGCGCCACAGCCGGGACAGGTCACAATGAGCAGTTCTTC	CASSATAGTGHNEQFF
NA	TRBD2	TRBJ2-3	TRBV2	TGTGCCAGCAGGATATTAGCGGGCATTAGCACAGATACGCAGTATTTT	CASRILAGISTDTQYF
NA	TRBD1	TRBJ1-5	TRBV27	TGTGCCAGGAGACAGGGGGTTGAGCAGCCCCAGCATTTT	CARRQGVEQPQHF
NA	TRBD1	TRBJ2-7	TRBV29-1	TGCAGCATTCGGGACAGAAGCTCCTACGAGCAGTACTTC	CSIRDRSSYEQYF
NA	NA	TRBJ2-2	TRBV2	TGTGCCAGCAGTGAACAGGGGACCGGAGAGCTGTTTTTT	CASSEQGTGELFF
NA	NA	TRBJ2-3	TRBV29-1	TGCAGCGTTGGGGGGCGATTGACTATCAGCACAGATACGCAGTATTTT	CSVGGRLTISTDTQYF